The sample holds one count of the clone carrying this T cell receptor (beta chain). The antigen is not known. These data belong to a study of lymphopenia after photon versus proton radiotherapy. TCRdb keeps only in-frame clones here, not all; method: immunoSEQ multiplex PCR. Of tens of thousands of clones in the sample, around 87% are singletons; the top ten hold about 2%. Study-wide points: Better survival with proton therapy was suggested as possible, not demonstrated. Photon-treated patients lost naive T cells and TCR diversity; proton-treated stayed stable.

The V end was cut by 10 bases, the J end by 2 bases, with 18 bases between. The CDR3 is 14 amino acids. Germline V CDR1 and CDR2: ENHRY, SYGVKD. The gene calls are TRBV10-3 and TRBJ2-7; D could derive from TRBD1 or TRBD2 (5 bases each). This sample comprised peripheral blood, obtained from a patient treated with photon-based radiotherapy. The receptor comes from a man aged 35-49 years with gastric cancer. CDR3 in amino acids: CATTPGTEAYEQYF. As DNA, the CDR3 is TGTGCCACGACCCCCGGGACGGAAGCCTACGAGCAGTACTTC.